The present T cell receptor beta chain was sequenced within a study of blood T cell repertoires in COVID-19. Overall study context: Acute and convalescent COVID-19 specimens originated in the United States, Italy and Spain.

Enrollees, 18 to 89 years old, lived in 24 US areas. Participant reports of clinical history set cohort assignment. The V gene's germline CDR1 is LNHDA and CDR2 SQIVND (reference sequence). This CDR3 has 19 residues. Trimming cost V 6 bases and J 5 bases; bases outside gene matches: 23. Method: immunoSEQ multiplex PCR; TCRdb's copy keeps in-frame clones and lacks some. The sample has a few hundred thousand clones, roughly 86% seen once. This clonotype originated in a woman aged 18-30 years who had recovered from COVID-19. Sequencing was carried out using PBMCs or T cells enriched from blood (not recorded which). The chain combines TRBV19 with TRBJ1-2; TRBD1 matches 8 bases. This CDR3 reads CASSEPTGQGASFGYGYTF. The CDR3 DNA is TGTGCCAGTAGCGAACCGACTGGACAGGGAGCTTCGTTCGGGTATGGCTACACCTTC.